This TCR beta chain comes out of a study of long-term antiretroviral therapy in people with HIV. Study-wide results and caveats: Pre-ART expanded TRB clones stayed dominant throughout, though often decreasing after ART.

This was the immunoSEQ v3.0 assay at survey level. TCRdb keeps only in-frame clones here, not all; method: immunoSEQ multiplex PCR. The sample contains about 19,000 clones, 76% of which appear only once. On this clone: What it binds is unknown.

Treated in the United States were all of the participants with HIV. Amounts of roughly 1-11 million cryopreserved PBMC were held in the samples before DNA extraction. V dropped 0 bases and J dropped 0 bases, with 10 bases sitting between them. CDR1 is MNHNY, CDR2 SVGAGI, per germline (reference sequence). This CDR3 is built from 16 residues. This sequence joins TRBV6-6 and TRBJ2-3; D not resolved. Specimen: unsorted PBMCs, collected 0.5 years before starting antiretroviral therapy. The TCR comes from a woman in her forties or fifties with HIV. The CDR3 loop reads CASSYSTGASTDTQYF. In DNA, the CDR3 is TGTGCCAGCAGTTACTCGACGGGTGCTAGCACAGATACGCAGTATTTT.